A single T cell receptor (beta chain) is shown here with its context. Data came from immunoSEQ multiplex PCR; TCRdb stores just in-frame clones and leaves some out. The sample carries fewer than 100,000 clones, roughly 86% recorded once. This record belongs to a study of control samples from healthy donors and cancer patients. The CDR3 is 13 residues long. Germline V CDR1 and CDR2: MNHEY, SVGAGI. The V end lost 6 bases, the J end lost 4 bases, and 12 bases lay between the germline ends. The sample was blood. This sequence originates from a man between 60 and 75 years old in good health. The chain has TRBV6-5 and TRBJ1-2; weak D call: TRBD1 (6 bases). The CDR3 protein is CASRGGGPYGYTF. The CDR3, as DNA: TGTGCCAGCAGGGGTGGGGGCCCCTATGGCTACACCTTC.